Listed here is a single T cell receptor beta chain. The assay was immunoSEQ multiplex PCR, and TCRdb's table has in-frame clones only and misses some. The data hold around 400,000 clones, with roughly nine tenths observed a single time. In terms of age and location, participants ranged from roughly 18 to 90 years and lived in about 25 US areas. Cohort assignment relied on participant-reported clinical history. Two negative PCRs, clearance, or symptom resolution had been documented for recovered Cohort 3 donors. CDR3 length: 17 residues. Germline V lookup: CDR1 GTSNPN, CDR2 SVGIG (reference sequence). V dropped 3 bases and J dropped 1; count of bases not matched to a gene: 10. The source of the sample is a study of blood T cell repertoires in COVID-19.

The chain employs TRBV30 and TRBJ1-3; 9 nucleotides agree with TRBD1. The sequence was collected from a woman under 40 who had recovered from COVID-19. Sample: PBMCs or T cells enriched from blood (not recorded which). The CDR3: CAWSRDRVGHSGNTIYF. The DNA of the CDR3 is TGTGCCTGGAGCCGGGACAGGGTGGGTCATTCTGGAAACACCATATATTTT. Full variable domain (rest looked up from reference TRBV30 and TRBJ1-3): SQTIHQWPATLVQPVGSPLSLECTVEGTSNPNLYWYRQAAGRGLQLLFYSVGIGQISSEVPQNLSASRPQDRQFILSSKKLLLSDSGFYLCAWSRDRVGHSGNTIYFGEGSWLTVV.